A single TCR beta chain is shown here with its context. Other DNA sequences in the sample encode the same CDR3. The source of the sample is a study of blood T cell repertoires in COVID-19. Sequenced by immunoSEQ multiplex PCR; TCRdb stores in-frame clones only, minus some. The sample lists 150,000 to 200,000 clones; 82% were seen once. V was trimmed by 5 bases and J by 1 base, leaving 11 bases between them. The CDR3 is 15 amino acids. The germline V gene encodes CDR1 SEHNR and CDR2 FQNEAQ (reference sequence). What was sequenced was peripheral blood. The source of this sequence is a woman in her seventies with acute or convalescent COVID-19. The J gene is TRBJ2-2, the V gene TRBV7-9; possibly TRBD1 for D (6 bases). Here the CDR3 reads CASSPLGGNTGELFF. The CDR3 region has the DNA TGTGCCAGCAGCCCCCTAGGGGGGAACACCGGGGAGCTGTTTTTT.